According to its frequency, the clone carrying this T cell receptor beta chain is medium-sized. Its target is not known. The data were obtained in a study of T cell clusters in autoimmune cytopenias. Findings of the study overall: Healthy donors had roughly 3.3-fold more exclusive TRB clusters than active autoimmune hepatitis patients.

TRB was amplified from about 270 ng of peripheral blood genomic DNA per sample. This CDR3 has 15 residues. CDR1 is MNHEY and CDR2 is SVGAGI in the germline V gene. TRB was amplified by touch-down multiplex PCR, primer pools A and B combined. After re-calling the multiplex PCR reads, TCRdb lists one entry per CDR3 protein, DNA absent. This table holds about 6,900 distinct CDR3 sequences. The same specimen was also included in a second study, on T cell repertoires in aging, cancer and after chemotherapy. That source adds: In each cancer cohort, median generation probability increased across chemotherapy, suggesting thymic output rebounded.

This TCR was recovered from a human donor in good health. The chain carries TRBV6-5 and TRBJ2-3; the TRBD2 assignment by TCRdb is unverifiable without DNA. The material sequenced was peripheral blood. The CDR3 protein is CASRRASSSSDTQYF.